This is a list of T cell receptor beta chains from one sample in a study of T cell responses to AZD1222 COVID-19 vaccine. Sequencing was performed with immunoSEQ multiplex PCR; in TCRdb, only in-frame clones are kept and a portion is missing. The sample consists of around 200,000 clones, approximately 86% of them appearing once. The specimen comprised peripheral blood, sampled on day 0 of AZD1222 vaccination. The receptors originated from an adult in good health. Both conserved end residues are part of each CDR3. The D gene is left open where the match is weak. Size is omitted from some rows. Given values are once, few, many or a class for expanded clones.

D gene,clone size,CDR3 length,J gene,V gene,CDR3 DNA,CDR3 protein
TRBD1,-,14,TRBJ1-2,TRBV2,TGTGCCAGCAGCGGACAGGGGCGCAGCTATGGCTACACCTTC,CASSGQGRSYGYTF
-,-,18,TRBJ2-6,TRBV15,TGTGCCACCAGCAGAGATTCAGGGTATGAGAAGGGGGCCAACGTCCTGACTTTC,CATSRDSGYEKGANVLTF
-,-,13,TRBJ1-1,TRBV6-5,TGTGCCAGCAGCTGGACTGGGGGCACTGAAGCTTTCTTT,CASSWTGGTEAFF
-,-,12,TRBJ2-7,TRBV9,TGTGCCAGCAGCGTAGGGACCGGCGAGCAGTACTTC,CASSVGTGEQYF
-,-,13,TRBJ2-7,TRBV19,TGTGCCAGTACCTCGACAGATCGCTACGAGCAGTACTTC,CASTSTDRYEQYF
TRBD2,once,16,TRBJ2-1,TRBV4-1,TGCGCCAGCAGCCCCCGACTAGCGGATTCCTACAATGAGCAGTTCTTC,CASSPRLADSYNEQFF
TRBD1,-,18,TRBJ1-4,TRBV7-2,TGTGCCAGCAGCTCCACCGCCTACGCCGGGACAGCTGATGGAAAACTGTTTTTT,CASSSTAYAGTADGKLFF
TRBD1,-,17,TRBJ2-3,TRBV12-5,TGTGCTAGTGGTTTGGTACAGGGGCAGGGGCCCACAGATACGCAGTATTTT,CASGLVQGQGPTDTQYF
-,-,14,TRBJ1-1,TRBV6-5,TGTGCCAGCAGTTACTCATTCTGGGACACTGAAGCTTTCTTT,CASSYSFWDTEAFF
-,-,12,TRBJ1-1,TRBV27,TGTGCTACTAAGAGGGGGAACACTGAAGCTTTCTTT,CATKRGNTEAFF
-,-,15,TRBJ2-7,TRBV9,TGTGCCAGCAGCGTAGAGGCCCCTCCAGCCTACGAGCAGTACTTC,CASSVEAPPAYEQYF
TRBD1,-,14,TRBJ1-5,TRBV6-5,TGTGCCAGCAGTTACCTGACAGGGAAACAGCCCCAGCATTTT,CASSYLTGKQPQHF
TRBD2,-,20,TRBJ2-6,TRBV6-2/TRBV6-3,TGTGCCAGCAGTTCTCCAGGGGCTAGCGGGAGTGGTTTTGGGGCCAACGTCCTGACTTTC,CASSSPGASGSGFGANVLTF
-,-,14,TRBJ1-3,TRBV4-2,TGTGCCAGCAGTCTGGGACTCTCTGGAAACACCATATATTTT,CASSLGLSGNTIYF
-,once,16,TRBJ2-1,TRBV5-1,TGCGCCAGCAGCTTAGGGTGGACCTCTTTAGTTAATGAGCAGTTCTTC,CASSLGWTSLVNEQFF
TRBD2,-,18,TRBJ2-2,TRBV10-3,TGTGCCATCAGTGGAGCCGGGACTAGGGAGTTCTACACCGGGGAGCTGTTTTTT,CAISGAGTREFYTGELFF
-,-,13,TRBJ2-1,TRBV15,TGTGCCACCGGCGTAGCTTCTACCAATGAGCAGTTCTTC,CATGVASTNEQFF
TRBD2,-,14,TRBJ2-7,TRBV29-1,TGCAGCGTTAACGGACTAGCGGGAACCTACGAGCAGTACTTC,CSVNGLAGTYEQYF
-,-,13,TRBJ2-3,TRBV5-1,TGCGCCAGCAGCGAGGCCCCTAGGGATACGCAGTATTTT,CASSEAPRDTQYF
-,-,17,TRBJ1-3,TRBV7-4,TGTGCCAGCAGCCCCTCGACAGAACACTGCTCTGGAAACACCATATATTTT,CASSPSTEHCSGNTIYF
-,-,17,TRBJ1-1,TRBV21-1,TGTGCCAGCAGCTCGCCCCCGGGAGGGAACTCAGACACTGAAGCTTTCTTT,CASSSPPGGNSDTEAFF
-,-,14,TRBJ1-5,TRBV2,TGTGCCAGCAGCTACACTGGGGGCAATCAGCCCCAGCATTTT,CASSYTGGNQPQHF
TRBD1,-,15,TRBJ2-7,TRBV6-1,TGTGCCAGCAGTGAAACACGACAGGGAAGCTACGAGCAGTACTTC,CASSETRQGSYEQYF
-,once,12,TRBJ1-1,TRBV2,TGTGCCAGCAGTGGGGACTCTCCTGAAGCTTTCTTT,CASSGDSPEAFF
TRBD2,-,14,TRBJ2-7,TRBV7-8,TGTGCCAGCAGCCCCCGGGGGGGGGTTCGGGAGCAGTACTTC,CASSPRGGVREQYF
-,once,13,TRBJ1-5,TRBV2,TGTGCCAGCAAGAGGATTAGCAATCAGCCCCAGCATTTT,CASKRISNQPQHF
-,-,13,TRBJ1-3,TRBV7-2,TGTGCCAGCAGCATCGGACAGGGAAACACCATATATTTT,CASSIGQGNTIYF
-,-,13,TRBJ2-1,TRBV7-2,TGTGCCAGCAGCATCCCGAGGGAGGATGAGCAGTTCTTC,CASSIPREDEQFF
-,-,15,TRBJ1-2,TRBV5-1,TGCGCCAGCAGCTTGGACCGGACCTTCACGGACGGCTACACCTTC,CASSLDRTFTDGYTF
-,-,11,TRBJ2-1,TRBV20-1,TGCAGTGCTAGTCCCAGGGATGAGCAGTTCTTC,CSASPRDEQFF
TRBD1,-,13,TRBJ1-2,TRBV29-1,TGCAGCTCGTGGAGTGGAGGGGGCGGTGGCTACACCTTC,CSSWSGGGGGYTF
TRBD1,-,14,TRBJ2-7,TRBV2,TGTGCCAGCAGGGCCGGGACAGGGGGCTACGAGCAGTACTTC,CASRAGTGGYEQYF
-,-,14,TRBJ1-6,TRBV19,TGTGCCAGCACGCAGGCGGCGTTAGATTCACCCCTCCACTTT,CASTQAALDSPLHF
TRBD2,-,17,TRBJ2-1,TRBV5-6,TGTGCCAGCAGCTCATTGACTAGCGGGGCCACCTACAATGAGCAGTTCTTC,CASSSLTSGATYNEQFF
-,once,17,TRBJ1-6,TRBV6-1,TGTGCCAGCAGTGACCAGGGGTTACGGTCCTATAATTCACCCCTCCACTTT,CASSDQGLRSYNSPLHF
TRBD2,-,12,TRBJ2-3,TRBV6-5,TGTGCCAGCAGTTACGATGGCGGGAGGAGGTATTTT,CASSYDGGRRYF
-,-,15,TRBJ2-5,TRBV6-5,TGTGCCAGCAGTTACTCGTATTCTTTACAAGAGACCCAGTACTTC,CASSYSYSLQETQYF
-,-,16,TRBJ2-3,TRBV11-1,TGTGCCAGCAGCTTCCGGTTGGGGGCCCGGGGAGATACGCAGTATTTT,CASSFRLGARGDTQYF
-,-,16,TRBJ2-3,TRBV6-2/TRBV6-3,TGTGCCAGCAGTTACCAAGCCGTGATTTCCACAGATACGCAGTATTTT,CASSYQAVISTDTQYF
TRBD1,-,13,TRBJ2-1,TRBV28,TGTGCCAGCAGTGGACAGGGTAGGGATGAGCAGTTCTTC,CASSGQGRDEQFF
-,once,13,TRBJ2-7,TRBV11-2,TGTGCCAGCAGCTTGGTAAGCTCCTACGAGCAGTACTTC,CASSLVSSYEQYF
TRBD1,-,16,TRBJ2-5,TRBV9,TGTGCCAGCAGCCTTCGACCCGGGACAGGAAAAGAGACCCAGTACTTC,CASSLRPGTGKETQYF
TRBD1,-,16,TRBJ1-3,TRBV5-4,TGTGCCAGCAGCTTGGTCGGACAGGGCTCTGGAAACACCATATATTTT,CASSLVGQGSGNTIYF
-,-,16,TRBJ2-1,TRBV13,TGTGCCAGCAGCTTAGGCGCGGTCGGGTCTGGGGATGAGCAGTTCTTC,CASSLGAVGSGDEQFF
-,-,13,TRBJ2-6,TRBV9,TGTGCCAGGAGATATTCTGGGGCCAACGTCCTGACTTTC,CARRYSGANVLTF
TRBD1,-,16,TRBJ1-6,TRBV30,TGTGCCTGGAGTGTACTGGGTGGGACAGGGGAGGAAGCCCTCCACTTT,CAWSVLGGTGEEALHF
TRBD2,few,17,TRBJ2-7,TRBV5-4,TGTGCCAGCAGCGCTGGACTAGCGGGAGGGATATCCTACGAGCAGTACTTC,CASSAGLAGGISYEQYF
-,-,15,TRBJ1-2,TRBV19,TGTGCCAGTACAAACCTACGGGGTCTTAACTATGGCTACACCTTC,CASTNLRGLNYGYTF
-,-,14,TRBJ1-6,TRBV5-6,TGTGCCAGCAGATCCGACACCTATAATTCACCCCTCCACTTT,CASRSDTYNSPLHF
-,once,15,TRBJ1-5,TRBV7-8,TGTGCCAGCAGCTTAGTAGGCGGCAGCAATCAGCCCCAGCATTTT,CASSLVGGSNQPQHF
TRBD1,-,17,TRBJ2-4,TRBV7-2,TGTGCCAGCAGCACCCCTTACAGGGGTCTAGCCAAAAACATTCAGTACTTC,CASSTPYRGLAKNIQYF
TRBD1,-,13,TRBJ1-4,TRBV5-7,TGTGCCAGCACCTCAGGGGGCTGTGAAAAACTGTTTTTT,CASTSGGCEKLFF
TRBD1,-,18,TRBJ1-6,TRBV9,TGTGCCAGCAGCAAACGGACCGGGACAGGGGGAGACAATTCACCCCTCCACTTT,CASSKRTGTGGDNSPLHF
TRBD2,-,18,TRBJ2-2,TRBV7-3,TGTGCCAGCAGCCCATACCAGGGGACTAGCGGGCGCGCCGGGGAGCTGTTTTTT,CASSPYQGTSGRAGELFF